Below, one TCR beta chain is given with its context. Its binding antigen is unknown. Qualities for individual bases were not recorded, and no much larger clone is one base off. Library preparation employed the immunoSEQ multiplex PCR assay. This immuneACCESS table, as held by TCRdb, lists in-frame sequences with V and J called but not all clones. Of the missing ones, under half trace to an unresolved V gene in checked studies; the others have no known cause. The sample table records around 40,000 clones; 89% of these occur just once. Clones ranked in the top ten supply approximately 1.1% of the sample. Between the V and J ends, shortened by 7 bases and 2 bases respectively, the junction contains 12 bases. Including the terminal cysteine and phenylalanine, the CDR3 comprises 14 residues. Solely the CDR3 DNA is kept, with 42 bases framed from the first base. The germline V gene gives CDR1 as MNHNS and CDR2 as SASEGT.

This sample was included in a study of T cell changes during pregnancy in multiple sclerosis (dated by TCRdb to the late 2010s). As for the study more broadly: Changes in the T cell repertoire over the course of pregnancy were examined in this study in women with multiple sclerosis.

This sequence uses TRBV6-1 and TRBJ1-5, with no confidently assigned D gene. Source: CD4+ T cells from peripheral blood mononuclear cells, taken in the first trimester of pregnancy. This sequence originates from a female donor with multiple sclerosis, enrolled in a pregnancy study. The DNA is TGTGCCAGCACCCTTTCGTCGGGCAATCAGCCCCAGCATTTT. Its protein reads: CASTLSSGNQPQHF.